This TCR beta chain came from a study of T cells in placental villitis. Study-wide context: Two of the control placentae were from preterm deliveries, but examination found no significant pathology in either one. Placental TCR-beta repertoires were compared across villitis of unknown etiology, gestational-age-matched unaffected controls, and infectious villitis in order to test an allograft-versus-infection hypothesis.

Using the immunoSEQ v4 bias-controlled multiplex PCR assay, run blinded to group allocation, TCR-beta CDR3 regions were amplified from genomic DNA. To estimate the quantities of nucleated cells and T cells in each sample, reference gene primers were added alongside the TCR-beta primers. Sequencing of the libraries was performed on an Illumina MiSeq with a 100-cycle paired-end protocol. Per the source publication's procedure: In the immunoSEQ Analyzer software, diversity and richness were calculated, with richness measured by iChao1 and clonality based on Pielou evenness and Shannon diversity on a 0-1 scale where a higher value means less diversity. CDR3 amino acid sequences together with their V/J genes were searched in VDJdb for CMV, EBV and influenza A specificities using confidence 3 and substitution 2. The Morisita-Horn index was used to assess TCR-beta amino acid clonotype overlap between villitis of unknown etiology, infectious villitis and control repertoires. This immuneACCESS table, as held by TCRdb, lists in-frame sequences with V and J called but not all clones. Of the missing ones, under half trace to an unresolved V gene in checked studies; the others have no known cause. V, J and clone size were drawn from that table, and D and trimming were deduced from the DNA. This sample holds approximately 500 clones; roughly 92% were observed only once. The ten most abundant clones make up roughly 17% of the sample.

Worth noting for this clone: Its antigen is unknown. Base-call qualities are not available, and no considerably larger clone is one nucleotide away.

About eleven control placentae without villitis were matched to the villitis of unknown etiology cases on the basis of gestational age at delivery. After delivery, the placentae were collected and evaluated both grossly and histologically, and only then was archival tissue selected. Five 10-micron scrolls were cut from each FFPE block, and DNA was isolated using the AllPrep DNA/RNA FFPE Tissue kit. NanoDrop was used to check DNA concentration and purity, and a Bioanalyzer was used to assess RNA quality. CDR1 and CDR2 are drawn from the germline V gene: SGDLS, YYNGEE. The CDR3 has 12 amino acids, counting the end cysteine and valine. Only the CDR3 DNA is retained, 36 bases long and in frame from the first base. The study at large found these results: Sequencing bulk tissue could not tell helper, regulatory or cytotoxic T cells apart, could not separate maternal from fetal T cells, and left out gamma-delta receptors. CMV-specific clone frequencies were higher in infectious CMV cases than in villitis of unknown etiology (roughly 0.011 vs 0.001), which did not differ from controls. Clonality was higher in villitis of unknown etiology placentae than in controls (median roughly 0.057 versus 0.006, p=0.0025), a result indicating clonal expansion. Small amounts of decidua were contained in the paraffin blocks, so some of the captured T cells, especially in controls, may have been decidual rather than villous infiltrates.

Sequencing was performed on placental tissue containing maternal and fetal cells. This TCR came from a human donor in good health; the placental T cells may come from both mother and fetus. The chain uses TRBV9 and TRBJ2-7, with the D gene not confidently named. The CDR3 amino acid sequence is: CASSVATYKQYV. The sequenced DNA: TGTGCCAGCAGCGTAGCCACCTACAAGCAGTACGTC.